Given below is one T cell receptor (beta chain) in context. Its antigen is currently unknown. 13 Jbeta primers and 60 Vbeta primers were used for the PCR. Assay used: immunoSEQ multiplex PCR; TCRdb lists only in-frame clones, some missing. The data hold about 140,000 clones, with roughly 88% observed a single time. This entry belongs to a study of cytomegalovirus exposure and HLA in healthy donors. Study-wide results and limits: Accurate prediction of most subjects' HLA-A and HLA-B alleles from TCR beta sequences was reported.

The CDR3 sequence is 14 residues long. Trimming removed 1 base from V and 10 bases from J; junction bases left unmatched: 6. Germline CDR1 MGHRA, CDR2 YSYEKL. The specimen sequenced was PBMCs. This sequence joins TRBV4-1 and TRBJ1-2; 10 nucleotides match TRBD1. The clonotype comes from a woman aged 40-49 years in good health and CMV-seronegative. CDR3 sequence reads: CASSQGQGAFTYTF. In DNA form, the CDR3 reads TGCGCCAGCAGCCAAGGACAGGGGGCATTCACCTACACCTTC.